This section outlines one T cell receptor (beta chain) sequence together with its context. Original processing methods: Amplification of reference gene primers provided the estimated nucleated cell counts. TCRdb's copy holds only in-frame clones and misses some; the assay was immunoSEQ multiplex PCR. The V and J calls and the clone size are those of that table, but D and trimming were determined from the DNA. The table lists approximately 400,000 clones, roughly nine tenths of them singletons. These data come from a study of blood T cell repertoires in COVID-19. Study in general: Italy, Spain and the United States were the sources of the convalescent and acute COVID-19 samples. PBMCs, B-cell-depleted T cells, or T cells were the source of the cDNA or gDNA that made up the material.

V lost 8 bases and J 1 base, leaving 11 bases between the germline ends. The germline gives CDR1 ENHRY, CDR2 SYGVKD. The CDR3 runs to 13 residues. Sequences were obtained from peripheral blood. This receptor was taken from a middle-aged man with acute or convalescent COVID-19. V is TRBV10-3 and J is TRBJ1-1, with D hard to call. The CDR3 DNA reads TGTGCCATCGGCGACAACAAGAACACTGAAGCTTTCTTT. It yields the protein CAIGDNKNTEAFF.